The 30 T cell receptor beta chains listed next were all sequenced from one sample in a study of glioma-infiltrating T cells (TCRdb year 2016). Sequencing was performed on an Illumina MiSeq. TCR alpha and beta CDR3 regions were amplified with the iRepertoire nested amplicon-rescue multiplex PCR (arm-PCR) platform from RNA. TCRdb handled the public reads itself, with Q25 trimming in fastp and clone calling in MiXCR, and kept productive beta chains. Rows are combined by CDR3 protein, so each entry shows the most common genes and DNA. The sample contains about 99,000 distinct CDR3 sequences, about 30% of them found a single time. Around 40% of the sample goes to the ten largest clones. The sequencing input was glioma tissue, nonneoplastic brain tissue, or PBMCs (not recorded which). The receptors come from a human donor with low-grade glioma or glioblastoma, undergoing nonglioma brain surgery, or in good health (not recorded which).

The chain has TRBV4-1 and TRBJ1-4; 10 bases are shared with TRBD1. Germline loops: CDR1 MGHRA, CDR2 YSYEKL. The ends lost 0 bases at V and 10 bases at J; junction bases unmatched: 8. This CDR3 has 16 residues. CDR3 bases: TGCGCCAGCAGCCAAGATCTCGGACAGGGGGTTGGAAAACTGTTTTTT. As protein: CASSQDLGQGVGKLFF.

This clonotype has at least ten counts. The V call is TRBV3-1, the J call TRBJ1-1; possibly TRBD1 for D (5 bases). This CDR3 spans 14 amino acids. Germline-derived CDR1 and CDR2 are LGHDT and YNNKEL (reference sequence). V was pared by 3 bases and J by 4 bases, with 12 bases between. The CDR3 sequence: CASSHDAGTTEAFF. The CDR3 nucleotides are TGTGCCAGCAGCCATGACGCCGGGACCACTGAAGCTTTCTTT.

Ten or more counts support this clonotype. The CDR3 reads CASSLDPGTYNEQFF. DNA for the CDR3: TGTGCCAGCAGCTTAGATCCGGGGACCTACAATGAGCAGTTCTTC. V usage is TRBV7-2 and J usage is TRBJ2-1, with a weak D call TRBD2 (5 bases). Germline-derived CDR1 and CDR2 are SGHTA and FQGNSA. The CDR3 contains 15 residues. Between the trimmed V and J ends, which lost 1 base and 2 bases, there was a span of 9 bases.

This clonotype was counted at least ten times. The chain links TRBV7-9 to TRBJ1-6; D gene ambiguous. Per the germline V gene, CDR1 is SEHNR and CDR2 is FQNEAQ (reference sequence). This CDR3 has 14 residues. Trimming pared 1 base from V and 7 bases from J, leaving 8 bases between. CDR3: CASSLDSLNSPLHF. In DNA form, the CDR3 reads TGTGCCAGCAGCTTAGATAGTCTGAATTCACCCCTCCACTTT.

This clonotype was seen only a few times. This chain joins TRBV6-2 or TRBV6-3 and TRBJ1-2, with D possibly matching TRBD1 (6 bases). This CDR3 is 16 amino acids long. Trimming removed 4 bases at V and 8 bases at J, with 23 bases between. Germline CDR1 is MNHEY and CDR2 is SVGEGT. CDR3 residues: CASSSHLTGGDEGYTF. The DNA for the CDR3 is TGTGCCAGCAGTTCCCACTTGACAGGTGGGGACGAAGGCTACACCTTC.

The chain recombines TRBV11-1 with TRBJ2-3; no definite D call. CDR3 length equals 14 residues. With 5 bases removed from V and 8 bases from J, the gap between germline ends came to 17 bases. Germline CDR1 is SGHAT and CDR2 is FQDESV (reference sequence). CDR3 residues: CASSPIRRWGTQYF. For the CDR3, the DNA is TGTGCCAGCAGCCCGATTCGGCGGTGGGGTACGCAGTATTTT.

This clonotype was recorded many times. This chain links TRBV10-3 with TRBJ1-1; D perhaps matches TRBD1 (5 bases). From germline, CDR1 is ENHRY and CDR2 SYGVKD. Trimming cost V 4 bases and J 3 bases, with 12 bases left between them. This CDR3 region has 14 residues. The CDR3 spells CAISASGVDTEAFF. Here the CDR3 DNA reads TGTGCCATCAGTGCCTCGGGGGTAGACACTGAAGCTTTCTTT.

Comment on this clonotype: A much larger clone lies a single base off, so this may be a read error. V is TRBV4-1 and J is TRBJ1-5; D not resolved. The ends were cut back, 1 base at V and 4 bases at J, with 5 bases in the middle. Per germline, CDR1 MGHRA and CDR2 YSYEKL. The CDR3 extends over 13 amino acids. As DNA, the CDR3 is TGCGCCAGCAGCCAAGGATGGAATCAGCCCCAGCATTTT. It encodes CASSQGWNQPQHF.

The V and J genes are TRBV12-3 or TRBV12-4 and TRBJ1-6; D is unresolved. The V and J ends lost 2 bases and 9 bases respectively, with 8 bases between them. The CDR3 length is 13 residues. CDR3 amino acids: CASSLPPSSPLHF. For the CDR3, the DNA is TGTGCCAGCAGTTTACCCCCCTCTTCACCCCTCCACTTT.

This clonotype came up a few times. This chain uses TRBV6-1 with TRBJ2-1; the D gene is possibly TRBD2 (7 bases). Trimming left V 6 bases short and J 8 bases short, with 23 bases between. CDR1 is MNHNS and CDR2 is SASEGT in the germline V gene. The CDR3 totals 16 residues. CDR3 sequence: CASRLLGGARSDEQFF. The CDR3 DNA reads as TGTGCCAGCAGGCTCTTAGGGGGGGCCAGGTCCGATGAGCAGTTCTTC.

Concerning this clonotype: A much more abundant neighbour one base away suggests this may be a read error. V and J are TRBV12-3 or TRBV12-4 and TRBJ1-1; possibly TRBD1 for D (5 bases). Trimming cost V 8 bases and J 10 bases, with 23 bases left between them. The CDR3 is 14 amino acids. The CDR3 spells CASGQEGERLGAFF. CDR3 coding DNA: TGTGCCAGCGGCCAAGAAGGGGAGAGACTGGGAGCTTTCTTT.

This clonotype was observed a few times. The CDR3 region is CSVGGQANSPLHF. The CDR3 DNA follows: TGCAGCGTTGGGGGACAGGCTAATTCACCCCTCCACTTT. J is TRBJ1-6 and V is TRBV29-1; 8 nucleotides line up with TRBD1. The germline gives CDR1 SQVTM, CDR2 ANQGSEA. J gave up 6 bases and V 4 bases, and 2 bases lay outside the gene matches. The CDR3 sequence is 13 residues long.

This clonotype showed up many times. This rearrangement joins TRBV29-1 to TRBJ2-7; possible D gene TRBD1, 6 bases. Germline V gene data show CDR1 as SQVTM and CDR2 as ANQGSEA. This CDR3 spans 12 amino acids. Trimming stripped 4 bases from V and 4 bases from J, with 11 bases between. The CDR3 DNA follows: TGCAGCGTTGTTGGACAGCCATACGAGCAGTACTTC. It yields the protein CSVVGQPYEQYF.

To note about this clonotype: One junction end disagrees with the germline gene, perhaps due to a read error. The V and J genes are TRBV6-5 and TRBJ1-6; TRBD1 aligns across 9 bases. There are 15 residues in the CDR3. Per the germline V gene, CDR1 is MNHEY and CDR2 is SVGAGI. The CDR3 coding sequence is TGTGCCAGCAGGGGAACAGGGGGCGAAGGGTCACCCCTCTACTTT. Amino acid sequence: CASRGTGGEGSPLYF.

This clonotype was recorded many times. The CDR3 loop reads CASRGQDGYGYTF. CDR3 sequence (DNA): TGTGCCAGCAGAGGACAGGATGGCTATGGCTACACCTTC. The chain recombines TRBV2 with TRBJ1-2; 7 nucleotides align to TRBD1. Looked up from germline, CDR1 is SNHLY and CDR2 is FYNNEI. V was clipped by 6 bases and J by 4 bases; unmatched bases: 5. This CDR3 region has 13 residues.

On this clonotype itself: A read error is possible here, since a much larger clone lies one base away. This chain uses TRBV2 with TRBJ1-6; 7 bases agree with TRBD1. The germline gives CDR1 SNHLY, CDR2 FYNNEI. The ends lost 5 bases at V and 10 bases at J; junction bases unmatched: 2. The CDR3 totals 12 residues. In nucleotides, the CDR3 is TGTGCCAGCAGTTGGGACAGCTCACCCCTCCACTTT. Its protein is CASSWDSSPLHF.

V and J are TRBV14 and TRBJ1-3; D gene uncertain. The CDR3 has 15 residues. Germline-derived CDR1 and CDR2 are SGHDN and FVKESK. The V and J ends lost 3 bases and 1 base respectively, with 10 bases between them. CDR3: CASSQGIVSGNTIYF. The DNA for the CDR3 is TGTGCCAGCAGCCAGGGCATTGTATCTGGAAACACCATATATTTT.

This clonotype was seen ten or more times. This sequence joins TRBV20-1 and TRBJ1-1; perhaps TRBD1 as D (5 bases). V lost 1 base and J lost 0, with 24 bases in between. This CDR3 has 19 residues. Germline CDR1 and CDR2: DFQATT and SNEGSKA (reference sequence). Here the CDR3 DNA reads TGCAGTGCTAGAGGATCAGAAGGGACCGCGGGATTCATGAACACTGAAGCTTTCTTT. Translated: CSARGSEGTAGFMNTEAFF.

As concerns this clonotype: It may be a read error: a sequence one base away is much more abundant. This sequence joins TRBV7-2 and TRBJ2-2; tentative D call: TRBD1 (5 bases). The CDR3 is 15 amino acids. The germline V gene has CDR1 SGHTA and CDR2 FQGNSA. CDR3 coding DNA: TGTGCCAACAGCTCTTATCGCCAGGGTAGCGGGGAGCTGTTTTTT. Its protein is CANSSYRQGSGELFF.

This clonotype has ten or more counts. The V call is TRBV7-3, the J call TRBJ2-3; no reliable D call. The CDR3 runs 13 residues. Germline V CDR1 and CDR2: SGHTA, FQGTGA. V lost 1 base to trimming and J lost 4 bases, with 6 bases between them. CDR3: CASSLIVADTQYF. The DNA of the CDR3 is TGTGCCAGCAGCTTAATTGTGGCAGATACGCAGTATTTT.

This clonotype was counted ten times or more. The chain links TRBV7-2 to TRBJ2-5; D is uncertain. V lost 4 bases to trimming and J lost 0 bases, with 3 bases between them. Germline CDR1 reads SGHTA; CDR2 reads FQGNSA. CDR3 length: 12 amino acids. CDR3 protein: CASSSYQETQYF. The CDR3 DNA sequence: TGTGCCAGCAGCTCGTACCAAGAGACCCAGTACTTC.

CDR3 loop: CASRRGDSNSPLHF. The CDR3, as DNA: TGCGCCAGCAGGAGGGGCGACAGTAATTCACCCCTCCACTTT. The chain has TRBV4-3 and TRBJ1-6, with D maybe TRBD1 (5 bases). The germline V gene encodes CDR1 LGHNA and CDR2 YSLEER. Trimming shortened V by 6 bases and J by 6 bases, and 12 bases separated the two germline ends. This CDR3 region has 14 residues.

Comment on this clonotype: Being one base from a much bigger clone, this may be a read error. The gene calls are TRBV4-2 and TRBJ2-3, with 10 bases aligning to TRBD2. Germline V gene data show CDR1 as LGHNA and CDR2 as YNFKEQ. CDR3 size: 18 residues. Here the CDR3 DNA reads TGTGTCAGCAGCCGGAGACTAGCGGGCGCCCCGGTCCCAGATACGCAGTATTTT. It specifies CVSSRRLAGAPVPDTQYF.

The chain carries TRBV20-1 and TRBJ2-5; no firm D call. The CDR3 is made up of 17 amino acids. The V end lost 3 bases, the J end lost 5 bases, and 25 bases lay between the germline ends. Germline lookup yields CDR1 DFQATT and CDR2 SNEGSKA (reference sequence). The CDR3 spells CSASDTRVQAVSETQYF. CDR3 sequence (DNA): TGCAGTGCTAGTGATACAAGAGTTCAGGCGGTGAGTGAGACCCAGTACTTC.

About this clonotype: This sequence may be a read error, since a much larger clone differs from it by one base. The chain is built from TRBV28 and TRBJ2-7, with 11 bases matching TRBD2. The germline V gene encodes CDR1 MDHEN and CDR2 SYDVKM. The CDR3 contains 14 residues. CDR3 nucleotides: TGTGCCAGCAGCGGTAGCGGGGGGGTAATCGAGCAGTGCTTC. It codes for CASSGSGGVIEQCF.

The chain couples TRBV28 to TRBJ2-1, with D possibly matching TRBD1 (6 bases). This CDR3 comprises 16 residues. V was clipped by 4 bases and J by 5 bases, with 18 bases between them. Germline V gene sequence: CDR1 MDHEN, CDR2 SYDVKM. The CDR3 DNA reads TGTGCCAGCAGTTCAATAACAGGGAAGCATAACAATGAGCAGTTCTTC. It translates to CASSSITGKHNNEQFF. Supplemented by reference TRBV28 and TRBJ2-1, the full variable domain reads DVKVTQSSRYLVKRTGEKVFLECVQDMDHENMFWYRQDPGLGLRLIYFSYDVKMKEKGDIPEGYSVSREKKERFSLILESASTNQTSMYLCASSSITGKHNNEQFFGPGTRLTVL.

Remarks on this clonotype: A much larger clone differs from this one at a single base, so this may be a read error. V is TRBV5-4 and J is TRBJ2-5; 7 bases align to TRBD1. V was clipped by 1 base and J by 0 bases; unmatched bases: 9. CDR1 and CDR2 from the germline V gene are SGHNT and YYREEE (reference sequence). This CDR3 contains 17 residues. The CDR3 DNA reads TGTGCCAGCAGCTTGCTTCCCCGGGACAGCTACCAAGAGACCCAGTACTTC. As protein: CASSLLPRDSYQETQYF.

On this clonotype itself: A much larger clone differs from this one at a single base, so this may be a read error. The chain recombines TRBV18 with TRBJ2-1, with unresolved D. Per germline, CDR1 KGHSH and CDR2 LQKENI. The CDR3 consists of 12 residues. For the CDR3, the DNA is TGTGCCAGCTCACCCCCCGACAATGAGCAGTTATTC. Translating it yields CASSPPDNEQLF.

This clonotype was seen at least ten times. CDR3 loop: CASSFPGLTNEKLFF. The CDR3 DNA reads TGTGCCAGTAGTTTCCCGGGTCTGACTAATGAAAAACTGTTTTTT. The chain joins TRBV19 to TRBJ1-4; D ambiguous. Trimming pared 5 bases from V and 2 bases from J, leaving 12 bases between. Germline V gene sequence: CDR1 LNHDA, CDR2 SQIVND (reference sequence). This CDR3 region has 15 residues.

On this clonotype: This clone may be a read error of a much larger clone one base away. The J gene is TRBJ2-2, the V gene TRBV4-2; no firm D call. The germline V gene has CDR1 LGHNA and CDR2 YNFKEQ. V was trimmed by 5 bases and J by 10 bases, leaving 8 bases between them. This CDR3 comprises 11 residues. CDR3 sequence (DNA): TGTGCCAGCAGCGTTGGCGTGGAGCTGTTTTTT. It translates to CASSVGVELFF.